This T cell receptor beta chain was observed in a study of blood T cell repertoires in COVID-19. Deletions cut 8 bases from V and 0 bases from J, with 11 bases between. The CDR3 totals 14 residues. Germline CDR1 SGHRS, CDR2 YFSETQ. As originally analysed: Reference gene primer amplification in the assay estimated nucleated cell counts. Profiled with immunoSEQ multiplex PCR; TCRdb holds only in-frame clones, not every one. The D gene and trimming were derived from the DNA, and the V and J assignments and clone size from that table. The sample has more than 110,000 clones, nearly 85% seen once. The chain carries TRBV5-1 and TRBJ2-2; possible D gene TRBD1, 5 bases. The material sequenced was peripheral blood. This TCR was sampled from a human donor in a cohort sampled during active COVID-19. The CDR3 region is CASRDSANTGELFF. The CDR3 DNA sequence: TGCGCCAGTCGTGACAGCGCGAACACCGGGGAGCTGTTTTTT.